These 30 T cell receptor beta chains were sequenced from one sample in a study of T cell changes during pregnancy in multiple sclerosis. Clones were read by immunoSEQ multiplex PCR, and TCRdb kept only the in-frame ones, dropping some. The data hold around 80,000 clones, with over 80% observed a single time. The input for sequencing was peripheral blood, taken before pregnancy. The receptor set was obtained from a female donor with multiple sclerosis, enrolled in a pregnancy study.

This chain links TRBV5-1 with TRBJ2-3; 12 bases fit TRBD2. Germline lookup yields CDR1 SGHRS and CDR2 YFSETQ. Losses at the gene ends were 4 bases for V and 3 bases for J; bases not matched to a gene: 9. The CDR3 consists of 17 residues. CDR3 in DNA: TGCGCCAGCAGCCCGCGACTAGCGGGAGTGAGGACAGATACGCAGTATTTT. Residues: CASSPRLAGVRTDTQYF.

The genes are TRBV5-1 and TRBJ2-5, with TRBD1 matching 9 bases. CDR3 length: 17 amino acids. From germline, CDR1 is SGHRS and CDR2 YFSETQ. The J segment lost 4 bases and the V segment lost 0 bases, leaving 10 bases of the junction unmatched. The CDR3 DNA follows: TGCGCCAGCAGCTTGGAGCCGCCGGGACAGGGAGGAGAGACCCAGTACTTC. It translates to CASSLEPPGQGGETQYF.

This clone was detected once. V usage is TRBV30 and J usage is TRBJ2-3, with 13 bases that match TRBD2. Germline-derived CDR1 and CDR2 are GTSNPN and SVGIG (reference sequence). This CDR3 is built from 17 residues. V shed 1 base and J 6 bases; nucleotides not matched to a gene: 10. This CDR3 reads CAWSGGRTSGSGDTQYF. The DNA for the CDR3 is TGTGCCTGGAGTGGGGGGAGGACTAGCGGGAGTGGGGATACGCAGTATTTT.

The chain carries TRBV2 and TRBJ1-2; the D gene is possibly TRBD1 (5 bases). Germline V gene data show CDR1 as SNHLY and CDR2 as FYNNEI. V lost 8 bases to trimming and J lost 8 bases, with 18 bases between them. The CDR3 consists of 13 residues. CDR3 nucleotides: TGTGCCAGCCGAGTTTCGGCGACAGAAGGCTACACCTTC. The encoded protein is CASRVSATEGYTF.

This chain connects TRBV28 to TRBJ2-7; D might be TRBD2 (6 bases). The CDR3 is made up of 12 amino acids. Trimming removed 5 bases at V and 7 bases at J, with 12 bases between. Per germline, CDR1 MDHEN and CDR2 SYDVKM. CDR3 amino acids: CASSRLDLEQYF. Written as DNA, the CDR3 is TGTGCCAGCAGTCGACTAGATTTGGAGCAGTACTTC.

The J gene is TRBJ2-1, the V gene TRBV4-3; 12 bases are shared with TRBD2. Germline-derived CDR1 and CDR2 are LGHNA and YSLEER. CDR3 length: 16 residues. Unmatched junction bases numbered 3, after V lost 0 bases and J lost 6 bases. CDR3 nucleotides: TGCGCCAGCAGCCAAGATCTAGCGGGAGGGCGCAATGAGCAGTTCTTC. It yields the protein CASSQDLAGGRNEQFF.

The chain has TRBV19 and TRBJ2-3, with D possibly TRBD2 on 6 matching bases. The CDR3 totals 16 residues. V was trimmed by 5 bases and J by 5 bases, leaving 20 bases between them. Germline V CDR1 and CDR2: LNHDA, SQIVND (reference sequence). CDR3 region: CASSPGGTLGGDTQYF. For the CDR3, the DNA is TGTGCCAGTAGTCCGGGCGGGACTCTAGGTGGAGATACGCAGTATTTT.

This clone was seen just once. The rearrangement uses TRBV4-2 and TRBJ1-4; 8 bases are shared with TRBD1. This CDR3 contains 17 residues. After removal of 4 bases from V and 8 bases from J, the junction contained 15 bases not matched to a gene. Germline values: CDR1 LGHNA, CDR2 YNFKEQ. DNA of the CDR3: TGTGCCAGCAGCCCGTACTCAACCGGGACAGGAGTGGAAAAACTGTTTTTT. It specifies CASSPYSTGTGVEKLFF.

The chain employs TRBV10-3 and TRBJ2-7, with D hard to call. The CDR3 has 16 residues. Germline loops: CDR1 ENHRY, CDR2 SYGVKD. The ends were cut back, 0 bases at V and 2 bases at J, with 14 bases in the middle. This chain's CDR3 is CAISESLYSPTYEQYF. The DNA for the CDR3 is TGTGCCATCAGTGAGTCGCTTTATAGCCCGACCTACGAGCAGTACTTC.

The V call is TRBV11-3, the J call TRBJ2-5, with 9 bases that match TRBD2. The CDR3 runs 15 residues. CDR1 is SGHNT, CDR2 YENEEA, per germline. V lost 3 bases to trimming and J lost 4 bases; unmatched junction nucleotides: 6. Written as DNA, the CDR3 is TGTGCCAGCAGCTTTAGCGGGAGCAGGGGAGAGACCCAGTACTTC. Its translation is CASSFSGSRGETQYF.

The chain has TRBV5-4 and TRBJ2-7; 8 positions agree with TRBD2. This CDR3 region has 15 residues. Losses at the gene ends were 3 bases for V and 2 bases for J; bases not matched to a gene: 7. The germline gives CDR1 SGHNT, CDR2 YYREEE (reference sequence). The CDR3 coding sequence is TGTGCCAGCAGCTCCCTGGCGGGAGGAACCTACGAGCAGTACTTC. Translated, it gives CASSSLAGGTYEQYF.

V usage is TRBV7-9 and J usage is TRBJ1-1; 10 bases line up with TRBD1. The J segment lost 4 bases and the V segment lost 5 bases, leaving 10 bases of the junction unmatched. CDR3 length: 16 residues. Germline CDR1 reads SEHNR; CDR2 reads FQNEAQ (reference sequence). Here the CDR3 reads CASSPPGQGPGTEAFF. CDR3 sequence (DNA): TGTGCCAGCAGCCCCCCGGGACAGGGGCCAGGCACTGAAGCTTTCTTT.

About this clone itself: Relative to the germline gene, one junction end is altered; a read error may explain this. The V call is TRBV6-6, the J call TRBJ2-7, with 10 bases lining up with TRBD1. Germline CDR1 and CDR2: MNHNY and SVGAGI (reference sequence). CDR3 length equals 15 residues. In nucleotides, the CDR3 is TGTGCCACCAGTCGGGACAGGGGTGACTCCTACGAGCAGTACTTC. This encodes CATSRDRGDSYEQYF.

The chain links TRBV18 to TRBJ2-7; 11 bases match TRBD1. The CDR3 runs to 15 residues. Trimming at V came to 3 bases and at J to 2 bases, leaving 3 bases not matched to a gene. Per the germline V gene, CDR1 is KGHSH and CDR2 is LQKENI. CDR3: CASSPGQGGTYEQYF. CDR3 sequence (DNA): TGTGCCAGCTCACCGGGACAGGGGGGAACCTACGAGCAGTACTTC.

The J gene is TRBJ1-1, the V gene TRBV9; D is ambiguous. V lost 4 bases to trimming and J lost 2 bases, with 3 bases between them. The CDR3 sequence is 11 residues long. The germline CDR1 and CDR2 sequences are SGDLS and YYNGEE. The CDR3 reads CASSTNTEAFF. The CDR3 DNA sequence: TGTGCCAGCAGCACAAACACTGAAGCTTTCTTT.

The chain links TRBV29-1 to TRBJ2-3; TRBD1 matches 8 bases. V lost 0 bases and J lost 3; bases outside the gene matches: 5. The CDR3 loop spans 15 amino acids. CDR1 and CDR2 from the germline V gene are SQVTM and ANQGSEA. CDR3 sequence reads: CSVEETGVGTDTQYF. In nucleotides, the CDR3 is TGCAGCGTTGAAGAGACAGGGGTTGGTACAGATACGCAGTATTTT.

V gene TRBV28 combines with J gene TRBJ2-3, with TRBD2 identical over 13 bases. The ends lost 1 base at V and 4 bases at J; junction bases unmatched: 11. The germline gives CDR1 MDHEN, CDR2 SYDVKM. This CDR3 spans 19 amino acids. The CDR3 here is CASSLFGTSGNARPDTQYF. CDR3 sequence (DNA): TGTGCCAGCAGTTTATTTGGGACTAGCGGGAACGCACGCCCAGATACGCAGTATTTT.

The CDR3 nucleotides read TGTGCCAGCCGACGGGACAGGGACGTCGCAGATACGCAGTATTTT. It encodes CASRRDRDVADTQYF. The V and J genes are TRBV28 and TRBJ2-3; TRBD1 matches at 9 bases. The J segment lost 4 bases and the V segment lost 8 bases, leaving 10 bases of the junction unmatched. Germline V gene data show CDR1 as MDHEN and CDR2 as SYDVKM. The CDR3 is made up of 15 amino acids.

The rearrangement joins TRBV6-6 to TRBJ2-3; 9 bases match TRBD1. Germline V gene data show CDR1 as MNHNY and CDR2 as SVGAGI (reference sequence). CDR3 length: 14 residues. V shed 7 bases and J 4 bases; nucleotides not matched to a gene: 6. The CDR3 reads CASKRTGEADTQYF. The CDR3 DNA is TGTGCCAGCAAGCGGACAGGGGAGGCAGATACGCAGTATTTT.

The chain uses TRBV11-3 and TRBJ2-7, with 8 bases fitting TRBD1. CDR1 SGHNT and CDR2 YENEEA come from the germline V gene. J gave up 6 bases and V 5 bases, and 15 bases lay outside the gene matches. CDR3 length equals 16 residues. In nucleotides, the CDR3 is TGTGCCAGCAGCCCTTCTCCAGGGGGCGCTTTGGGCGAGCAGTACTTC. This encodes CASSPSPGGALGEQYF.

V and J are TRBV5-1 and TRBJ2-2, with no clear D. Germline V gives CDR1 SGHRS, CDR2 YFSETQ. The V gene lost 0 bases and the J gene lost 8 bases, with 5 bases spanning the gap. CDR3 length: 12 amino acids. In nucleotides, the CDR3 is TGCGCCAGCAGCTTGGCCGGGGGGGAGCTGTTTTTT. Its protein product is CASSLAGGELFF.

V gene TRBV18 combines with J gene TRBJ2-7, with D possibly matching TRBD1 (5 bases). CDR1 and CDR2 (germline): KGHSH, LQKENI. This CDR3 has 17 residues. V was trimmed by 2 bases and J by 3 bases, leaving 20 bases between them. CDR3 sequence reads: CASSPYPQGGNIYEQYF. The DNA of the CDR3 is TGTGCCAGCTCACCATACCCCCAGGGTGGCAACATCTACGAGCAGTACTTC. The complete variable domain, with remaining parts taken from reference TRBV18 and TRBJ2-7, reads NAGVMQNPRHLVRRRGQEARLRCSPMKGHSHVYWYRQLPEEGLKFMVYLQKENIIDESGMPKERFSAEFPKEGPSILRIQQVVRGDSAAYFCASSPYPQGGNIYEQYFGPGTRLTVT.

The V call is TRBV7-2, the J call TRBJ2-7, with a tentative D call TRBD1 (6 bases). V lost 1 base, J lost 9 bases, and 10 bases lay in between. Looked up from germline, CDR1 is SGHTA and CDR2 is FQGNSA. This CDR3 is 12 amino acids long. CDR3 DNA: TGTGCCAGCAGCTTAGACAGGGTAGTGCAGTACTTC. Residues: CASSLDRVVQYF.

The count of this clone is one. This rearrangement joins TRBV7-9 to TRBJ2-7; TRBD2 agrees at 7 bases. The CDR3 spans 13 residues. Germline V CDR1 and CDR2: SEHNR, FQNEAQ (reference sequence). V lost 5 bases and J lost 4; bases outside the gene matches: 5. CDR3 sequence: CASSPTSEYEQYF. The CDR3 nucleotides read TGTGCCAGCAGCCCAACTAGCGAGTACGAGCAGTACTTC.

The rearrangement uses TRBV27 and TRBJ1-5; 12 bases are a match to TRBD1. Losses at the gene ends were 4 bases for V and 3 bases for J; bases not matched to a gene: 4. The CDR3 length is 16 residues. CDR1 is MNHEY, CDR2 SMNVEV, per germline (reference sequence). CDR3 amino acids: CASSSRDRGLNQPQHF. In DNA form, the CDR3 reads TGTGCCAGCAGTTCAAGGGACAGGGGGCTCAATCAGCCCCAGCATTTT.

CDR3 coding DNA: TGTGCCAGCAGTCGGACTAGCGACAGCTCCTACGAGCAGTACTTC. Translated: CASSRTSDSSYEQYF. This chain uses TRBV28 with TRBJ2-7, with 9 bases aligning to TRBD2. The CDR3 runs to 15 residues. CDR1 is MDHEN, CDR2 SYDVKM, per germline. Losses at the gene ends were 5 bases for V and 0 bases for J; bases not matched to a gene: 5.

The chain uses TRBV5-1 and TRBJ1-2; 11 nucleotides align to TRBD1. J lost 4 bases, V lost 2 bases, and 7 bases had no gene match. Germline CDR1 and CDR2: SGHRS and YFSETQ. The CDR3 consists of 16 residues. DNA of the CDR3: TGCGCCAGCAGCTTTCAACCCGGGACAGGGGGCTATGGCTACACCTTC. Its translation is CASSFQPGTGGYGYTF.

Concerning this clone itself: One junction end does not reproduce the germline sequence, and a read error may be involved. Within the sample, other DNA sequences also encode this same CDR3. CDR3 bases: TGCAGCGTTCGAAACGGCAGGGATGGGGGGAACTATGGCTACACTTTC. This translates into CSVRNGRDGGNYGYTF. The rearrangement uses TRBV29-1 and TRBJ1-2; D might be TRBD1 (5 bases). This CDR3 is built from 16 residues. Germline CDR1 reads SQVTM; CDR2 reads ANQGSEA.

The chain joins TRBV4-3 to TRBJ2-1; 14 bases map to TRBD2. Per germline, CDR1 LGHNA and CDR2 YSLEER. After removal of 4 bases from V and 10 bases from J, the junction contained 9 bases not matched to a gene. The CDR3 loop spans 16 amino acids. Here the CDR3 reads CASSPQAGLAGEEQFF. The CDR3 DNA sequence: TGCGCCAGCAGCCCCCAAGCGGGACTAGCGGGAGAAGAGCAGTTCTTC.

The chain uses TRBV4-1 and TRBJ1-3, with 9 positions matching TRBD1. J gave up 4 bases and V 1 base, and 5 bases lay outside the gene matches. Germline V lookup: CDR1 MGHRA, CDR2 YSYEKL. The CDR3 consists of 16 residues. The CDR3 is CASSQVDRGNGNTIYF. The CDR3 coding sequence is TGCGCCAGCAGCCAAGTCGACAGGGGGAACGGAAACACCATATATTTT.